Below are 2 T cell receptor beta chains sequenced from a single sample in a study of blood T cells in healthy people across ages. The authors ran a second PCR of about 7 to 11 cycles using a sample-barcoded 5' primer and a J-beta primer mix. TCRdb redid the calling of the 5' RACE reads with MiXCR, one entry per CDR3 protein. The sample includes roughly 1,500,000 distinct CDR3 sequences, 42% of them seen just once. The specimen sequenced was blood. Source of these receptors: a woman under 30 in good health.

This clonotype has more than one count but fewer than ten. V is TRBV19 and J is TRBJ1-1, with D unclear. This CDR3 spans 13 amino acids. Deletions cut 3 bases from V and 7 bases from J, with 12 bases between. Per germline, CDR1 LNHDA and CDR2 SQIVND (reference sequence). DNA of the CDR3: TGTGCCAGTAGTATTTTCCCGGACCTTGAAGCTTTCTTT. Translation gives CASSIFPDLEAFF.

A word on this clonotype: Germline is not matched at one junction end, which may reflect a read error. In DNA, the CDR3 is TGCAGTGCTAAGACAGTCTCCTCCTACGAGCTGTACTTC. Translated: CSAKTVSSYELYF. This chain connects TRBV20-1 to TRBJ2-7; D may be TRBD1 (5 bases). The germline CDR1 and CDR2 sequences are DFQATT and SNEGSKA (reference sequence). The CDR3 runs to 13 residues.